The text below deals with one T cell receptor (beta chain). Its antigen remains unidentified. Nothing much larger sits one base from this clone, and base qualities are not available. This entry comes from a study of blood T cells in healthy people across ages (dated by TCRdb to about 2015). About the investigation overall: In model experiments, roughly one uniquely barcoded TCR beta cDNA molecule per two T cells was captured by template switching. The study measured age-related changes in TCR beta repertoire diversity using deep sequencing normalized with unique cDNA molecular identifiers. Four age groups were formed from the donors: young (average approximately 15 years), middle-aged (around 37), aged (around 62) and long-lived (roughly 88). To avoid experimental bias, donors of different ages were distributed randomly across sequencing lanes. The study analyzed two additional independent replicas of 1 million unique cDNA reads from the same blood draw for two donors, one aged 18 to 30 and one aged 80 or older. Results and caveats for the whole study, not just this receptor: As age increased, observed TCR beta diversity per million T cells dropped in a roughly linear way, and a significant reduction was already evident by age about 40. Compared with the aged group, the long-lived group had more naive CD4+ T cells, fewer expanded clones and increased TCR diversity, a pattern suggesting age selection. Total diversity estimates from one million sequenced T cells were considered lower bounds and underestimates. Observed TCR beta diversity correlated strongly with the percentage of naive T cells measured by flow cytometry. Donor CMV infection status was unknown, potentially confounding age-related changes in expanded clonotypes. Since profiling was done on bulk unsorted PBMCs, naive and antigen-experienced compartments could not be conclusively compared.

Donors were 40 or so systemically healthy Caucasian individuals from Russia aged 6 to 90 years. Each donor gave 9 to 10 milliliters of peripheral blood, collected into EDTA-treated Vacutainer tubes. Ficoll-Paque density-gradient centrifugation was used to isolate PBMCs, with at least 7 million per sample. Total RNA, at least 5 micrograms per sample, was extracted from PBMCs with Trizol reagent. For every donor, an aliquot of PBMCs went through flow cytometry to measure the percentages of naive CD45RAhigh/CD27high T cells. The library was produced with 5' RACE. For sequencing, an Illumina HiSeq 2500 was employed. The second PCR ran for roughly 7 to 12 cycles and used a J-beta primer mix along with a sample-barcoded 5' primer. Each TCR beta cDNA molecule received a unique molecular identifier from a template-switch 5' adaptor carrying 12 random nucleotides. At least 2.5 million CDR3-containing paired-end reads were obtained from each sample. First-strand cDNA was synthesized from all RNA with the Mint cDNA synthesis kit, primed by a TRBC-specific oligonucleotide. Following uracil-DNA glycosylase treatment, all cDNA underwent a first 18-cycle PCR with the universal primers M1SS and BC2_uni_R. Under the source paper's analysis protocol: Normalization of each sample was performed by random selection of 1 million high-quality reads, each carrying a distinct molecular identifier. Reads with shared molecular identifiers were discarded instead of being binned into consensus sequences. CDR3 identification, clonotype clustering and error correction used MiTCR with a Q25 quality threshold and the strictest error-elimination algorithm. A nonparametric unseen species model with Euler transformation was used to estimate lower-bound total TCR beta diversity. The public reads were reprocessed in TCRdb via fastp at Q25 and MiXCR, keeping in-frame beta chains. Here each entry gathers all rows of one CDR3 protein and keeps the most common genes and DNA. The V and J calls and clone size are TCRdb's, not the authors'. The table for this sample lists hundreds of thousands of distinct CDR3 sequences; under 65% of them were counted only once. Roughly 13% of the sample is in the top ten clones.

The origin of this receptor is a woman of 80 years or more in good health. The sample taken for sequencing was blood.

CDR3 region: CAGRLAGDQVLAKNIQYF. The base sequence is TGTGCCGGACGGCTAGCGGGAGATCAAGTACTAGCCAAAAACATTCAGTACTTC. The V and J segments used are TRBV14 and TRBJ2-4; 10 nucleotides in the junction match TRBD2. Taken from cysteine to phenylalanine, the CDR3 has 18 residues. Of the read, only the CDR3 DNA is kept; its 54 bases are in frame from base 1. Germline trimming: 11 bases from V, 0 bases from J; junction bases outside gene matches: 16. Looking up the germline V gene yields CDR1 SGHDN and CDR2 FVKESK.